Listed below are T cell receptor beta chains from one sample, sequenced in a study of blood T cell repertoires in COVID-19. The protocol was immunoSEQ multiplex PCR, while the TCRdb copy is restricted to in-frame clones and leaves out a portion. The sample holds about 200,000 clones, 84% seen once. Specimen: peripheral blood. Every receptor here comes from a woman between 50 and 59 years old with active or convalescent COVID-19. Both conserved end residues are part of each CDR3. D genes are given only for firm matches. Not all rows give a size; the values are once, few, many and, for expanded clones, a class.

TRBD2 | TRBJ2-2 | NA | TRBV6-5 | TGTGCCAGCAGTAGGGCCCCTAGCGGCACCGGGGAGCTGTTTTTT | CASSRAPSGTGELFF
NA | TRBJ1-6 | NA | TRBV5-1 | TGCGCCAGCAGCTTGGCTACGCCTCCAGGGAGGAACTCACCCCTCCACTTT | CASSLATPPGRNSPLHF
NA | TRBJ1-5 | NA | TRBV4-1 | TGCGCCAGCAGCCAAGACCCGGCCAGGGGTGGTCAGCCCCAGCATTTT | CASSQDPARGGQPQHF
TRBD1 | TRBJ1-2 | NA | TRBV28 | TGTGCCAGCAGTCCGGGACAGGGTTATGGCTACACCTTC | CASSPGQGYGYTF
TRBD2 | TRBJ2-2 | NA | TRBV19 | TGTGCCAGTACCCATGCGGGAGGCCGAAGGAAGGACACCGGGGAGCTGTTTTTT | CASTHAGGRRKDTGELFF
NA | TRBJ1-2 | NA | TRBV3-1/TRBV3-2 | TGTGCCAGCAGCCAAGATTCGAGGGCTAACTATGGCTACACCTTC | CASSQDSRANYGYTF
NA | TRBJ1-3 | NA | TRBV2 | TGTGCCAGCAGTCCAGGCGCAACAAGTGGAAACACCATATATTTT | CASSPGATSGNTIYF
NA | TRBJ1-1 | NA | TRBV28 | TGTGCCAGCATAACGTCAGGGGCGAACACTGAAGCTTTCTTT | CASITSGANTEAFF
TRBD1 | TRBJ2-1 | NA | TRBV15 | TGTGCCACCAGCAGAGATCAGGGGGTGAAAGAGCAGTTCTTC | CATSRDQGVKEQFF
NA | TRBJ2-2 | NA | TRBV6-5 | TGTGCCAGCAGTCGGACTGAGCCGGCAGAGCTGTTTTTT | CASSRTEPAELFF
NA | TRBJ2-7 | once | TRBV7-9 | TGTGCCAGCAGCTTACTCGGAGGCAGTGACGAGCAGTACTTC | CASSLLGGSDEQYF